This TCR beta chain was observed in a study of blood T cell repertoires in COVID-19. Some clones are missing from TCRdb's copy, which holds only in-frame ones; the method was immunoSEQ multiplex PCR. Among about 140,000 clones listed, roughly four fifths were seen once. Germline values: CDR1 SGHRS, CDR2 YFSETQ. The J segment lost 1 base and the V segment lost 3 bases, leaving 2 bases of the junction unmatched. The CDR3 contains 14 residues. V usage is TRBV5-1 and J usage is TRBJ2-5, with TRBD1 matching over 8 bases. Sequencing was performed on peripheral blood. The TCR sequence derives from a woman of 80 years or more in a cohort sampled during active or convalescent COVID-19. This CDR3 reads CASSWTGSQETQYF. The CDR3 DNA reads TGCGCCAGCAGCTGGACAGGGAGCCAAGAGACCCAGTACTTC.